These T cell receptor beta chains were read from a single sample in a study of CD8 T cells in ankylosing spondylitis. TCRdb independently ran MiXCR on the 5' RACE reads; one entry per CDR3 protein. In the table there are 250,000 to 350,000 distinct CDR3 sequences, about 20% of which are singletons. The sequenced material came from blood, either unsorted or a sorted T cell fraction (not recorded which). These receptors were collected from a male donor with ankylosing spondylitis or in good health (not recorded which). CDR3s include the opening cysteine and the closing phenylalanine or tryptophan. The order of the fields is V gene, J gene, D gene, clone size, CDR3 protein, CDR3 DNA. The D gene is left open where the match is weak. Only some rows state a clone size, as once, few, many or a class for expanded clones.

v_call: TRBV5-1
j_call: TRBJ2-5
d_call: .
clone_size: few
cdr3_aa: CASSPWEGGRETQYF
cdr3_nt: TGCGCCAGCAGCCCCTGGGAAGGGGGGCGGGAGACCCAGTACTTC

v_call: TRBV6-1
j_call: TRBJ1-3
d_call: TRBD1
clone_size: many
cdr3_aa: CASSPDRVGNTIYF
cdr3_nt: TGTGCCAGCAGCCCTGACAGGGTCGGAAACACCATATATTTT

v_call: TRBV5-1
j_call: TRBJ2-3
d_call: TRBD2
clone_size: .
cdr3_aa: CASSLAGTSDTDTQYF
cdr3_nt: TGCGCCAGCAGCTTGGCCGGGACTAGCGACACAGATACGCAGTATTTT

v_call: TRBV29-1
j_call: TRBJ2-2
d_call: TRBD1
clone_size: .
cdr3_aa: CSARTGWDTGELFF
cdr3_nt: TGCAGCGCCCGGACAGGGTGGGACACCGGGGAGCTGTTTTTT

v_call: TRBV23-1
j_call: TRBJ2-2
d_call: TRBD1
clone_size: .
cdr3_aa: CASSQLLTGTGELFF
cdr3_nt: TGCGCCAGCAGTCAATTACTGACAGGGACCGGGGAGCTGTTTTTT

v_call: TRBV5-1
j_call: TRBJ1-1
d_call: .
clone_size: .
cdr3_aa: CASSPTGNSNTEAFF
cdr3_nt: TGCGCCAGCAGTCCTACAGGGAACTCGAACACTGAAGCTTTCTTT

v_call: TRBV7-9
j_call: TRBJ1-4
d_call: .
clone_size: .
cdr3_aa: CASSPKTREKLFF
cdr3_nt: TGTGCCAGCAGCCCAAAGACGCGGGAAAAACTGTTTTTT

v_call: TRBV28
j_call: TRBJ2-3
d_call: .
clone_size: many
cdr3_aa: CASSLAHTDTQYF
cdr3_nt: TGTGCCAGCAGTTTAGCCCACACAGATACGCAGTATTTT

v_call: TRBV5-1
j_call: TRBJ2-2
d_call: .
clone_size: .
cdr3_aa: CASSLDTSSAGELFF
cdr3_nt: TGCGCCAGCAGCTTGGATACTAGCTCGGCCGGGGAGCTGTTTTTT

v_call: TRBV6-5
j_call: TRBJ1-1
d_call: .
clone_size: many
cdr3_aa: CASSYTPGPNTEAFF
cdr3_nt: TGTGCCAGCAGTTACACGCCAGGCCCAAACACTGAAGCTTTCTTT

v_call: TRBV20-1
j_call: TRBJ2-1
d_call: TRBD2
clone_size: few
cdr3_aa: CSANLAGGYNEQFF
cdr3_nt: TGCAGTGCTAACCTAGCGGGGGGATACAATGAGCAGTTCTTC

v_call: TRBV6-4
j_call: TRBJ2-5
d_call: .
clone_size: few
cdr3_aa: CASSHLPRAPERLQETQYF
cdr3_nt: TGTGCCAGCAGTCACCTACCGCGGGCGCCGGAACGACTTCAAGAGACCCAGTACTTC

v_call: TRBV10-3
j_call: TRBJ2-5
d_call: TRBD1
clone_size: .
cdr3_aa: CAISPTGAETQYF
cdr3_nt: TGTGCCATCAGCCCGACAGGGGCAGAGACCCAGTACTTC

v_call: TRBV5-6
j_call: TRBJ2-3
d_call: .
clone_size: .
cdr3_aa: CASSQRRDRIDTQYF
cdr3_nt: TGTGCCAGCAGCCAACGTCGGGACCGGATAGATACGCAGTATTTT

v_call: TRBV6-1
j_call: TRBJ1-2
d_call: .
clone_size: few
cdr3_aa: CASSPGTLNAGIYGYTF
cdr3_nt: TGTGCCAGCTCCCCAGGGACCTTAAATGCCGGTATCTATGGCTACACCTTC

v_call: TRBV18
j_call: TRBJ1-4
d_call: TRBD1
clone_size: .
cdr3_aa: CASSPGTAGEKLFF
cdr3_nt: TGTGCCAGCTCACCGGGGACAGCGGGCGAAAAACTGTTTTTT

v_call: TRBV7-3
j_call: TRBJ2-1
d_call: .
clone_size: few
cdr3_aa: CASSLGGPNEQFF
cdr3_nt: TGTGCCAGCAGCTTAGGTGGTCCCAATGAGCAGTTCTTC

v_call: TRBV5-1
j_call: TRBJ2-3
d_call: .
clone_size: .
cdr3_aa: CASSLVRYTDTQYF
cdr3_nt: TGCGCCAGCAGCTTGGTACGGTACACAGATACGCAGTATTTT

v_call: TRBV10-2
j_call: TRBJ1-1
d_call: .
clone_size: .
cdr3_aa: CASSETRANTEAFF
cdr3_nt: TGCGCCAGCAGTGAAACCAGGGCGAACACTGAAGCTTTCTTT

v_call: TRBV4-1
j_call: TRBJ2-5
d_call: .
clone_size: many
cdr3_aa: CASSQSRQETQYF
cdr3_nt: TGCGCCAGCAGCCAATCTCGGCAAGAGACCCAGTACTTC